This T cell receptor beta chain was captured in a study of T cells in Graves' hyperthyroidism and ophthalmopathy. This clonotype was seen at least ten times. Its antigen is not known. What was amplified from RNA transcripts were TCR beta CDR3 regions. TCR CDR3 underwent first-round RT-PCR with the HTBI primer set. TCRdb re-called the multiplex PCR reads with MiXCR, one entry per CDR3 protein. This sample has roughly 400,000 distinct CDR3 sequences, with over 11% found just once. The germline V gene has CDR1 GTSNPN and CDR2 SVGIG (reference sequence). The CDR3 loop spans 13 amino acids. V lost 5 bases and J lost 0; bases outside the gene matches: 3. Study-wide points: The majority of expanded thyroid clonotypes above 0.001 also appeared in blood.

Diagnoses used clinical symptoms, serum thyroxine and TRAb, thyroid ultrasound and orbital computed tomography. Sequenced material: blood. V gene TRBV30 combines with J gene TRBJ1-1, with 7 bases fitting TRBD1. This clonotype originated in a man over 45 with Graves' ophthalmopathy. The CDR3 reads CAWGGQLNTEAFF. The CDR3 nucleotides read TGTGCCTGGGGGGGACAGTTGAACACTGAAGCTTTCTTT.